The source of this T cell receptor (beta chain) is a study of vaccination and CD4 T cells after COVID-19. This clonotype was detected a few times. Antigen specificity is unknown. The Oncomine TCR Beta short-read assay was applied to DNA of cultured CD4+ T cells. TCRdb reanalysed the PCR reads using MiXCR and keeps one entry per CDR3 protein. The table shows approximately 15,000 distinct CDR3 sequences, with roughly 46% occurring only once. The length of the CDR3 is 14 residues. V was clipped by 5 bases and J by 2 bases; unmatched bases: 4. From germline, CDR1 is SGHVS and CDR2 FQNEAQ. Treatment: roughly 11-day PBMC culture with coronavirus spike peptide pools or control peptides (ViraFEST assay).

The sequencing used CD4+ T cells from blood, cultured in vitro, collected before SARS-CoV-2 vaccination. The chain couples TRBV7-8 to TRBJ2-5, with TRBD1 matching 8 bases. The source of this sequence is a human donor who had recovered from COVID-19. The CDR3 DNA sequence: TGTGCCAGCAGCACCGACAGGGGACAAGAGACCCAGTACTTC. Residues: CASSTDRGQETQYF.